These T cell receptor beta chains were read from a single sample in a study of blood T cell repertoires in COVID-19. Libraries were prepared by immunoSEQ multiplex PCR; TCRdb keeps only in-frame clonotypes and omits some of them. Of tens of thousands of clones in the sample, approximately 88% were seen once. The source material was peripheral blood. The receptor set was obtained from a man between 50 and 59 years old with COVID-19, enrolled during active disease. The CDR3 runs from the conserved cysteine through the conserved F or W. The D gene is left open where the match is weak. Clone size is given for some rows only: seen once, a few or many times, or a class if the clone is expanded.

V gene	J gene	D gene	clone size	CDR3 protein	CDR3 DNA
TRBV5-8	TRBJ1-2	TRBD1	-	CASSFAPTQGARGYGYTF	TGTGCCAGCAGCTTTGCCCCAACTCAGGGGGCGCGGGGCTATGGCTACACCTTC
TRBV19	TRBJ2-5	TRBD1	once	CASSITGQLETQYF	TGTGCCAGTAGTATCACGGGACAGTTAGAGACCCAGTACTTC
TRBV13	TRBJ2-2	TRBD1	-	CASSYNTGASGELFF	TGTGCCAGCAGCTACAACACAGGGGCGAGCGGGGAGCTGTTTTTT
TRBV6-2/TRBV6-3	TRBJ1-1	TRBD1	-	CASSKTGYANTEAFF	TGTGCCAGCAGTAAGACAGGGTATGCGAACACTGAAGCTTTCTTT
TRBV30	TRBJ1-2	TRBD1	-	CAWSVEGALGYTF	TGTGCCTGGAGTGTAGAGGGGGCTCTAGGCTACACCTTC
TRBV5-4	TRBJ2-3	TRBD1	-	CASSLEQGVADTQYF	TGTGCCAGCAGCTTGGAGCAGGGGGTCGCAGATACGCAGTATTTT
TRBV11-2	TRBJ1-4	-	-	CASSFLGGEKLFF	TGTGCCAGCAGCTTTTTGGGGGGTGAAAAACTGTTTTTT
TRBV3-1/TRBV3-2	TRBJ2-7	TRBD1	-	CASSQPRGRGTYEQYF	TGTGCCAGCAGCCAACCTAGGGGGCGCGGAACCTACGAGCAGTACTTC
TRBV4-2	TRBJ1-2	-	-	CASSSTGNYGYTF	TGTGCCAGCAGCAGTACAGGCAACTATGGCTACACCTTC
TRBV6-5	TRBJ2-5	TRBD1	-	CASSSGGAGETQYF	TGTGCCAGCAGTTCAGGGGGCGCAGGGGAGACCCAGTACTTC
TRBV6-5	TRBJ1-1	TRBD1	-	CASSRGQENTEAFF	TGTGCCAGCAGTCGGGGACAGGAGAACACTGAAGCTTTCTTT